This TCR beta chain derives from a study of blood T cell repertoires in COVID-19. For the study at large: Italy, Spain and the United States were the sources of the convalescent and acute COVID-19 samples. Sample material is recorded as cDNA or gDNA derived from T cells, B-cell-depleted T cells, or PBMCs.

This clone has a single count. Original handling: Quantification of nucleated cells was approximated via reference gene primer amplification. Only in-frame clones appear in the TCRdb table, and some are missing; sequencing was by immunoSEQ multiplex PCR. From that table come the V and J calls and clone size; the DNA was used to work out D and trimming. The profile covers 100,000 to 140,000 clones, with about 90% appearing a single time and less than 1.5% taken by the ten largest. CDR1 and CDR2 (germline): LGHNA, YSLEER. The CDR3 is 14 amino acids. V trimming: 3 bases; J trimming: 2 bases; junction bases outside the gene matches: 3.

The rearrangement links TRBV4-3 to TRBJ1-1; 7 bases line up with TRBD1. This clonotype originated in a woman in her twenties or thirties with acute or convalescent COVID-19. The sequencing sample was made of peripheral blood. DNA of the CDR3: TGCGCCAGCAGCCAGGGACAGAGAAACACTGAAGCTTTCTTT. Amino acids: CASSQGQRNTEAFF.